This T cell receptor (beta chain) is from a study of blood T cell repertoires in COVID-19. Overall study: Sites across the United States, Italy and Spain contributed samples from acute and convalescent COVID-19.

Libraries were prepared by immunoSEQ multiplex PCR; TCRdb keeps only in-frame clonotypes and omits some of them. The data contain hundreds of thousands of clones, around 85% of them seen just once; the ten biggest clones take up approximately 7.9%. The germline V gene has CDR1 LGHNT and CDR2 FRNRAP. V lost 3 bases and J 1 base, leaving 11 bases between the germline ends. The CDR3 has 15 amino acids. The chain has TRBV12-5 and TRBJ2-3; maybe TRBD2 (7 bases). The sequence was obtained from a human donor in a cohort sampled during active COVID-19. Sequencing used peripheral blood. The CDR3 protein is CASGLRGGGTDTQYF. DNA for the CDR3: TGTGCTAGTGGTTTAAGAGGGGGGGGCACAGATACGCAGTATTTT. Based on the CDR3 plus reference TRBV12-5 and TRBJ2-3, the full variable domain is DARVTQTPRHKVTEMGQEVTMRCQPILGHNTVFWYRQTMMQGLELLAYFRNRAPLDDSGMPKDRFSAEMPDATLATLKIQPSEPRDSAVYFCASGLRGGGTDTQYFGPGTRLTVL.